This T cell receptor beta chain was captured by sequencing in a study of cytomegalovirus exposure and HLA in healthy donors. Across the whole study: Caucasian-associated ancestry cluster membership applied to about four fifths of 300 to 450 genotyped donors.

In the PCR, 60 Vbeta and 13 Jbeta primers were used. Authors' data handling: Tens of millions of unique TCR beta chains, roughly 10 million shared, were counted in a later analysis. Libraries were prepared by immunoSEQ multiplex PCR; TCRdb keeps only in-frame clonotypes and omits some of them. For V, J and clone size, that table is used; D and trimming come from the DNA. The data show around 100,000 clones, 80% to 90% seen once. Per germline, CDR1 SEHNR and CDR2 FQNEAQ (reference sequence). Trimming took off 6 bases at V and 9 bases at J, with 15 bases between the two ends. The CDR3 spans 13 residues. Findings and caveats of the study: Links to common viral pathogens appeared, in a later analysis, for several of the most significant clusters.

A note on this clone: Its antigen is as yet unknown.

The sequence was obtained from a woman between 18 and 29 years old in good health and CMV-seronegative. The rearrangement uses TRBV7-9 and TRBJ2-1; D may be TRBD1 (8 bases). The source material was PBMCs. CDR3 protein: CASRPTGEGEQFF. The CDR3 region has the DNA TGTGCCAGCAGACCGACAGGGGAGGGTGAGCAGTTCTTC.